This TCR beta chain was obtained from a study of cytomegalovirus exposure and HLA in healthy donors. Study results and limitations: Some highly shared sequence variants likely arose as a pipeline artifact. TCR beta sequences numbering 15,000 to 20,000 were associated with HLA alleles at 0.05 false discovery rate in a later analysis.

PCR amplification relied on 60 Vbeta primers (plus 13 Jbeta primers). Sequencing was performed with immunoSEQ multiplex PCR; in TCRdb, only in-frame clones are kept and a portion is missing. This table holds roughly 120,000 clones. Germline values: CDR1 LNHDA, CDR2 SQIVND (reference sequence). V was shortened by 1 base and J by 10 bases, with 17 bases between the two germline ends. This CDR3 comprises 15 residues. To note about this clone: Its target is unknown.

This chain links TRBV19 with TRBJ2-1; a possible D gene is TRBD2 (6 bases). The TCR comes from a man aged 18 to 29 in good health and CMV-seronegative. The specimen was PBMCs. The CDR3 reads CASSIGEAGTGEQFF. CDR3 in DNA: TGTGCCAGTAGTATAGGGGAGGCTGGGACGGGGGAGCAGTTCTTC.